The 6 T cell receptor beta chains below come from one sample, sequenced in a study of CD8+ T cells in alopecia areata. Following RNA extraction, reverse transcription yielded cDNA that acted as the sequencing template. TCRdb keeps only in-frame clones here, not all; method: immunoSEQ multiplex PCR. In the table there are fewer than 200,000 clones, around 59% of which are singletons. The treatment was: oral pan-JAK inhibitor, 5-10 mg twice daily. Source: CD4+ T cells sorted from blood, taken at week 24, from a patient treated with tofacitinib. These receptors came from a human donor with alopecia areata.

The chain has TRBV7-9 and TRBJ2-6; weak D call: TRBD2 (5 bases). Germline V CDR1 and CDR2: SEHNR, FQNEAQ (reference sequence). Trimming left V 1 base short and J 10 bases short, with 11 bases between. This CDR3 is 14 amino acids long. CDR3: CASSLDRRENVLTF. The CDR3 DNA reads TGTGCCAGCAGCTTAGACAGAAGGGAGAACGTCCTGACTTTC.

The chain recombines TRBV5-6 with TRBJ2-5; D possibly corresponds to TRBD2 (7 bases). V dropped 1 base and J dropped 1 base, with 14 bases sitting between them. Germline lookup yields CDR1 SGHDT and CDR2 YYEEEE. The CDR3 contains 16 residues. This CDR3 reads CASSLNGLGGQETQYF. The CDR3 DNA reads TGTGCCAGCAGCTTGAATGGACTAGGGGGCCAAGAGACCCAGTACTTC.

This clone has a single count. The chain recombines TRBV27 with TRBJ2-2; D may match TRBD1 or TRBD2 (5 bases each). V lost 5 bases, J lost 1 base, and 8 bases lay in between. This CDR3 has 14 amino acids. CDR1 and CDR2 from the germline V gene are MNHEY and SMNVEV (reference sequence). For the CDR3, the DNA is TGTGCCAGCAGTGAGGGACGGAACACCGGGGAGCTGTTTTTT. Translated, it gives CASSEGRNTGELFF.

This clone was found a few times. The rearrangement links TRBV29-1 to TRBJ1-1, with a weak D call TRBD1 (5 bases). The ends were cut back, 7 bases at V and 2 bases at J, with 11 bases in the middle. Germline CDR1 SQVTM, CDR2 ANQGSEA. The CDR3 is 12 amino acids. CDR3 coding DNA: TGCAGCGGGTTCAGGGCAAACACTGAAGCTTTCTTT. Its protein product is CSGFRANTEAFF.

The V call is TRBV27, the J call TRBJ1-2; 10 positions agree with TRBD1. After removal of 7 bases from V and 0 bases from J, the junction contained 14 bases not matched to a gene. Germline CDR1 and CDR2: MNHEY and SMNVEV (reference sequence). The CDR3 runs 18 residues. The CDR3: CASKKRGQGDAANYGYTF. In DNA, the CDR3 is TGTGCCAGCAAGAAGCGTGGACAGGGGGACGCAGCTAACTATGGCTACACCTTC.

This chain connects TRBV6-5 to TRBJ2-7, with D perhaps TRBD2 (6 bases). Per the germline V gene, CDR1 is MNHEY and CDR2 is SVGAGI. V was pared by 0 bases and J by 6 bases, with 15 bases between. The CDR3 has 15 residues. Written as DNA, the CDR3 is TGTGCCAGCAGTTACTCGATCGGGGGTCCGGGCGAGCAGTACTTC. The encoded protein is CASSYSIGGPGEQYF.